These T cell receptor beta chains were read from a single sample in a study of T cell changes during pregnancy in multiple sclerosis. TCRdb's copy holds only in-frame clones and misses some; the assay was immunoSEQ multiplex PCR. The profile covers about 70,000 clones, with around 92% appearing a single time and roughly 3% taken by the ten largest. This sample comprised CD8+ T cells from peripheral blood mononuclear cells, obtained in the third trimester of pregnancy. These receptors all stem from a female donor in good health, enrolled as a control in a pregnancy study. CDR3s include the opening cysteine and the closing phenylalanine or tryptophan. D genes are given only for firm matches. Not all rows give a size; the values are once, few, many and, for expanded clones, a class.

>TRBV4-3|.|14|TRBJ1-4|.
CASSPYRVGEKLFF
TGCGCCAGCAGCCCCTACAGGGTAGGAGAAAAACTGTTTTTT
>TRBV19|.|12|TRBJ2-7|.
CASREGLYEQYF
TGTGCCAGTAGAGAGGGACTCTACGAGCAGTACTTC
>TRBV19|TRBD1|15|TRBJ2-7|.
CASSFGQGAAYEQYF
TGTGCCAGTAGTTTCGGACAGGGGGCAGCCTACGAGCAGTACTTC
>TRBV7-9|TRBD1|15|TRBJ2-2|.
CASSPGTGAGGELFF
TGTGCCAGCAGCCCCGGGACAGGGGCTGGCGGGGAGCTGTTTTTT
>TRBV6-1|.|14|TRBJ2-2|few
CASVASGDTGELFF
TGTGCCAGCGTGGCCAGCGGTGACACCGGGGAGCTGTTTTTT
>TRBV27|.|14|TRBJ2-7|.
CASSPVGGPYEQYF
TGTGCCAGCAGTCCTGTGGGGGGACCCTACGAGCAGTACTTC
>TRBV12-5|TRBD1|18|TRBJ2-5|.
CASGLVYSGTGGRETQYF
TGTGCTAGTGGTTTGGTGTATTCCGGGACAGGGGGCCGGGAGACCCAGTACTTC
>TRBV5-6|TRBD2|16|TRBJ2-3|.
CASGHTSGGASDTQYF
TGTGCCAGCGGACACACTAGCGGGGGGGCATCAGATACGCAGTATTTT
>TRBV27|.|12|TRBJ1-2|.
CASLGFEDGYTF
TGTGCCAGCCTCGGTTTCGAGGATGGCTACACCTTC
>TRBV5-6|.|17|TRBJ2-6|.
CASSLGAGSTGANVLTF
TGTGCCAGCAGCTTGGGAGCAGGGTCCACTGGGGCCAACGTCCTGACTTTC
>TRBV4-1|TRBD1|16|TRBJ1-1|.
CASSLRGTGQGTEAFF
TGCGCCAGCAGCCTACGCGGGACAGGGCAAGGGACAGAAGCTTTCTTT
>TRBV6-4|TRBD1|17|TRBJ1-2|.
CASGKTGDDCPAYGYTF
TGTGCCAGCGGGAAGACAGGGGACGACTGCCCCGCCTATGGCTACACCTTC
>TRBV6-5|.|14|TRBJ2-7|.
CASSQPDSTYEQYF
TGTGCCAGCAGTCAACCGGACAGTACCTACGAGCAGTACTTC
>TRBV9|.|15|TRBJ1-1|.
CASSVPEGGNTEAFF
TGTGCCAGCAGCGTCCCCGAAGGGGGAAACACTGAAGCTTTCTTT
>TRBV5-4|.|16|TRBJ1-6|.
CASSSLSEGYNSPLHF
TGTGCCAGCAGCTCTCTTTCGGAGGGCTATAATTCACCCCTCCACTTT
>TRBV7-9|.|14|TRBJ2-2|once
CASSFMGGTGELFF
TGTGCCAGCAGCTTCATGGGGGGCACCGGGGAGCTGTTTTTT
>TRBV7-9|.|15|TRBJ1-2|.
CASSSTNRANYGYTF
TGTGCCAGCAGCTCGACGAACAGAGCTAACTATGGCTACACCTTC
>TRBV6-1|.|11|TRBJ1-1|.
CASSAQDEAFF
TGTGCCAGCAGTGCCCAGGATGAAGCTTTCTTT
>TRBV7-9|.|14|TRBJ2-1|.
CASSLANSIAEQFF
TGTGCCAGCAGCTTAGCGAATAGCATTGCCGAGCAGTTCTTC
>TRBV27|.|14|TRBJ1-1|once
CASMEGQHYTEAFF
TGTGCCAGCATGGAAGGACAGCACTACACTGAAGCTTTCTTT
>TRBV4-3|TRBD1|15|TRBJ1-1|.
CASSPAGTGYTEAFF
TGCGCCAGCAGCCCCGCTGGGACAGGGTACACTGAAGCTTTCTTT
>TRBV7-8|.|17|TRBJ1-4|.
CASSLGGIYLHNEKLFF
TGTGCCAGCAGCTTAGGCGGTATTTATCTGCATAATGAAAAACTGTTTTTT
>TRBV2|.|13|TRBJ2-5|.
CASSYPVQETQYF
TGTGCCAGCAGTTATCCAGTTCAAGAGACCCAGTACTTC
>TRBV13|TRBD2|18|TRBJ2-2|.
CASSQGLAQNQYTGELFF
TGTGCCAGCAGCCAGGGACTAGCACAAAACCAATACACCGGGGAGCTGTTTTTT
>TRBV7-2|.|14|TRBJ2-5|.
CASSLWQRQETQYF
TGTGCCAGCAGCTTATGGCAGCGCCAAGAGACCCAGTACTTC
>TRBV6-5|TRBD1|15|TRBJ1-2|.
CASSTGGRTNYGYTF
TGTGCCAGCAGCACAGGGGGTCGAACTAACTATGGCTACACCTTC
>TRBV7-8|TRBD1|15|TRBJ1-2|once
CASSPGTGVNYGYTF
TGTGCCAGCAGCCCTGGGACAGGGGTGAACTATGGCTACACCTTC